These 6 T cell receptor beta chains were sequenced from one sample in a study of a mutant IDH1 vaccine in newly diagnosed glioma (dated by TCRdb to 2020 to 2023). No cognate antigen is known for these TCRs. Libraries were built with the immunoSEQ multiplex PCR assay. This immuneACCESS table, as held by TCRdb, lists in-frame sequences with V and J called but not all clones. Of the missing ones, under half trace to an unresolved V gene in checked studies; the others have no known cause. This sample gives tens of thousands of clones in total; around nine tenths of them show up just once. The top ten clonotypes cover approximately 2% of the sample. In light of the paper, this sample's time point label describes: week 35, safety follow-up. Each vaccine dose, consisting of 300 ug of a 20-mer mutant IDH1 peptide in Montanide, was administered subcutaneously with topical imiquimod. This specimen consisted of PBMCs, obtained from a glioma patient whose treatment included an IDH1 peptide vaccine. These receptor sequences come from a man aged 25-45 years with glioma.

This chain joins TRBV2 and TRBJ1-5; 7 bases fit TRBD1. V lost 6 bases, J lost 6 bases, and 8 bases stayed unmatched. This CDR3 is built from 14 residues. Germline loops: CDR1 SNHLY, CDR2 FYNNEI. The CDR3 region is CASSGQGESQPQHF. CDR3 nucleotides: TGTGCCAGCAGCGGTCAGGGGGAAAGTCAGCCCCAGCATTTT.

The chain couples TRBV30 to TRBJ1-5; no clear D. Germline assignment: CDR1 GTSNPN and CDR2 SVGIG (reference sequence). This CDR3 is built from 14 residues. V dropped 0 bases and J dropped 0 bases, with 6 bases sitting between them. This CDR3 reads CAWSVDHSNQPQHF. CDR3 nucleotide sequence: TGTGCCTGGAGTGTAGATCATAGCAATCAGCCCCAGCATTTT. The variable domain in full, with the rest retrieved from reference TRBV30 and TRBJ1-5, is SQTIHQWPATLVQPVGSPLSLECTVEGTSNPNLYWYRQAAGRGLQLLFYSVGIGQISSEVPQNLSASRPQDRQFILSSKKLLLSDSGFYLCAWSVDHSNQPQHFGDGTRLSIL.

CDR3 region: CATSRVGDEQYF. The CDR3 DNA follows: TGTGCCACCAGCAGAGTGGGCGACGAGCAGTACTTC. The chain uses TRBV15 and TRBJ2-7, with D uncertain. Per the germline V gene, CDR1 is LNHNV and CDR2 is YYDKDF (reference sequence). This CDR3 contains 12 residues. With 1 base removed from V and 5 bases from J, the gap between germline ends came to 6 bases.

This rearrangement joins TRBV10-3 to TRBJ1-1, with a possible D match to TRBD1 (5 bases). The V gene's germline CDR1 is ENHRY and CDR2 SYGVKD. V was cut by 0 bases and J by 5 bases, with 7 bases left in between. The CDR3 runs to 13 residues. The DNA for the CDR3 is TGTGCCATCAGTGAGTCAAAGGGGACTGAAGCTTTCTTT. This codes for CAISESKGTEAFF.

V usage is TRBV27 and J usage is TRBJ2-1, with D possibly being TRBD1 (5 bases). Germline V gene data show CDR1 as MNHEY and CDR2 as SMNVEV (reference sequence). The CDR3 is 15 amino acids. V lost 0 bases to trimming and J lost 4 bases, with 10 bases between them. The CDR3 loop reads CASSLSGPTYNEQFF. Written as DNA, the CDR3 is TGTGCCAGCAGTTTATCGGGGCCTACGTACAATGAGCAGTTCTTC.

This clone was observed a few times. The V gene is TRBV28, the J gene TRBJ1-1, with 7 bases identical to TRBD1. Per the germline V gene, CDR1 is MDHEN and CDR2 is SYDVKM. The CDR3 covers 12 residues. V lost 2 bases, J lost 14 bases, and 8 bases stayed unmatched. The CDR3 is CASSLKDRLYFF. The CDR3, as DNA: TGTGCCAGCAGTTTAAAGGACAGGTTATACTTCTTT.